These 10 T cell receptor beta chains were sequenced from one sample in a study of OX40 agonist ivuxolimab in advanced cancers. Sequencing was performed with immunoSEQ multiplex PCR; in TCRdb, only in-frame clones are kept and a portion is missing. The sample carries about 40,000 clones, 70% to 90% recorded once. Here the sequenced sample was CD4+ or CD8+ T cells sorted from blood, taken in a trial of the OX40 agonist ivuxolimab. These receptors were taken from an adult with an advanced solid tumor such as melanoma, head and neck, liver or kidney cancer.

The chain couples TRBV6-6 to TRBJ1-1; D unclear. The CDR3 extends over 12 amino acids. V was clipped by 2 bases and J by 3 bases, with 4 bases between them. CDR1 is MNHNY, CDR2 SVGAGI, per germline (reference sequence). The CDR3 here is CASSYPDTEAFF. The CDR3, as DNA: TGTGCCAGCAGTTACCCGGACACTGAAGCTTTCTTT.

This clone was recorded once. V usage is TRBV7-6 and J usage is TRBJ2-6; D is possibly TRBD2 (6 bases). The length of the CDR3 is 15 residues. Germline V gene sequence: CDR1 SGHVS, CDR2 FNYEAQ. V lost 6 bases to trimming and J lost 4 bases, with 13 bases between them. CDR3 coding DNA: TGTGCCAGCAGTTCACGGGACTTAGGGGCCAACGTCCTGACTTTC. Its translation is CASSSRDLGANVLTF.

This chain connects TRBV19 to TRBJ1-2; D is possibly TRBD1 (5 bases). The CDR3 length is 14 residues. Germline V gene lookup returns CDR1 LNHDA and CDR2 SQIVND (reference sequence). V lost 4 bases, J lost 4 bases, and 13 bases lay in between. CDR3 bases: TGTGCCAGTAGTACCTCCGGGACCTTCTATGGCTACACCTTC. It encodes CASSTSGTFYGYTF.

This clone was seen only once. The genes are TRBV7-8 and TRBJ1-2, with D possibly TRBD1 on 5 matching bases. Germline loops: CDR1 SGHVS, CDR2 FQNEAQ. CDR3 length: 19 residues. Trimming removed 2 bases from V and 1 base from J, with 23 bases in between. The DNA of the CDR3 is TGTGCCAGCAGCTTAAGGGTCGGTCGGGGGGGAGAATATAACTATGGCTACACCTTC. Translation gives CASSLRVGRGGEYNYGYTF.

The CDR3 nucleotides read TGTGCCAGCAGTTTTACTCCGGGACAGGTAGCTAACTATGGCTACACCTTC. Translated, it gives CASSFTPGQVANYGYTF. J is TRBJ1-2 and V is TRBV7-8; 8 bases are shared with TRBD1. This CDR3 comprises 17 residues. CDR1 is SGHVS, CDR2 FQNEAQ, per germline. V gave up 6 bases and J gave up 0 bases; unmatched junction bases: 12.

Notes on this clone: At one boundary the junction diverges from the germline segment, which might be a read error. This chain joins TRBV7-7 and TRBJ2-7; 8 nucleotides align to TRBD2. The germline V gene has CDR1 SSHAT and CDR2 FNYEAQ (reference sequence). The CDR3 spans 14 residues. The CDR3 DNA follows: TGTGCTAGCAGCCCCGGTCTAGCGGGCTACGAGCAGTACTTC. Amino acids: CASSPGLAGYEQYF.

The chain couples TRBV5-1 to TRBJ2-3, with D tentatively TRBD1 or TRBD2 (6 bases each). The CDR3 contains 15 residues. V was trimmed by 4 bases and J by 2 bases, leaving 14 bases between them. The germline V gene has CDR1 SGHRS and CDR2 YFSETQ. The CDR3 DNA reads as TGCGCCAGCAGCCCGGAGGGGGGATACACAGATACGCAGTATTTT. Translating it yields CASSPEGGYTDTQYF. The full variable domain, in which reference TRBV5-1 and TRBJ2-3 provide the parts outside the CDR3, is KAGVTQTPRYLIKTRGQQVTLSCSPISGHRSVSWYQQTPGQGLQFLFEYFSETQRNKGNFPGRFSGRQFSNSRSEMNVSTLELGDSALYLCASSPEGGYTDTQYFGPGTRLTVL.

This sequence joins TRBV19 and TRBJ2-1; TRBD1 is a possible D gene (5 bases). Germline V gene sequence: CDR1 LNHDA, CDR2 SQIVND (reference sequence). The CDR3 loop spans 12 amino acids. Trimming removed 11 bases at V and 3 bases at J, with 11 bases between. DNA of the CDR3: TGTGCCTGCAGGGATTACTACAATGAGCAGTTCTTC. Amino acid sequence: CACRDYYNEQFF.

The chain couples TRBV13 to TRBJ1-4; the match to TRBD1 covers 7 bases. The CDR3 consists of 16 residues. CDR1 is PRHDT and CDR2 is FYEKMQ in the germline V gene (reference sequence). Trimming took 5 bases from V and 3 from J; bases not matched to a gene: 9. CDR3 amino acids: CASSRPGTAANEKLFF. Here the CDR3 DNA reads TGTGCCAGCAGCCGTCCCGGGACAGCCGCTAATGAAAAACTGTTTTTT.

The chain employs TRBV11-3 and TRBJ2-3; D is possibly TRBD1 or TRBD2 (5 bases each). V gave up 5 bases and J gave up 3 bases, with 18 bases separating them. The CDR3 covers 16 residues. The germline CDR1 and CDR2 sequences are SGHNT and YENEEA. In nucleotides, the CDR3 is TGTGCCAGCAGCGCCGGGACCGCGATACCTACAGATACGCAGTATTTT. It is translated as CASSAGTAIPTDTQYF.